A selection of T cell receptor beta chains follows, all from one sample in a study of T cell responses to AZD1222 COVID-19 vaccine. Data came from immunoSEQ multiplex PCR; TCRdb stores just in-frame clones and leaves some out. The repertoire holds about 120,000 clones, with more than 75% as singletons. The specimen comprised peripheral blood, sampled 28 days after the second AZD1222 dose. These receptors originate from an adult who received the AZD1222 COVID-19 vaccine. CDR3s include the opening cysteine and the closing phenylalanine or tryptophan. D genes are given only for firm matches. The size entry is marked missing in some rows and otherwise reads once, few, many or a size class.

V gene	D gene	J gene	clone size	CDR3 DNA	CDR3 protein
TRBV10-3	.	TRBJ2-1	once	TGTGCCGCGACCACCCGGTACAATGAGCAGTTCTTC	CAATTRYNEQFF
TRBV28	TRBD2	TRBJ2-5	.	TGTGCCAGCACCTTACCGGGGGGGAGGGCCCAGTACTTC	CASTLPGGRAQYF
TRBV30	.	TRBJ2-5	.	TGTGCCTGGAGTTTACTAGCAGGATCCCAGGAGACCCAGTACTTC	CAWSLLAGSQETQYF
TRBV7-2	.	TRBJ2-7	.	TGTGCCAGCAGCTTAACGGGAGTAGGCGGCGAGCAGTACTTC	CASSLTGVGGEQYF
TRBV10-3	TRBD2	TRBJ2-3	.	TGTGCCATCAGTGAGTACTGGCGGGGGGTAAGTGAAGATACGCAGTATTTT	CAISEYWRGVSEDTQYF
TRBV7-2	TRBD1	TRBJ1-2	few	TGTGCCAGCAGCCCACCCAGGGACAGGAGGAGAGGCTACACCTTC	CASSPPRDRRRGYTF
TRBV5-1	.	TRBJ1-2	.	TGCGCCAGCAGCTTGGTTCAGGGTAGCTATGGCTACACCTTC	CASSLVQGSYGYTF
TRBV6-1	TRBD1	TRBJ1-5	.	TGTGCCAGCAGTGAAATGGGGACAGGGAGCAATCAGCCCCAGCATTTT	CASSEMGTGSNQPQHF
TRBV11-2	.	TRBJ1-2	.	TGTGCCAGCAGCAGTAAGGGACTGGAAGCCTATGGCTACACCTTC	CASSSKGLEAYGYTF
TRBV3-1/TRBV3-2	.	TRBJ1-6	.	TGTGCCAGCAGCGTTACCTTAGGAAGGGGGAAGTTGATCCCACCCCTCCACTTT	CASSVTLGRGKLIPPLHF
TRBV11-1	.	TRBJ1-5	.	TGTGCCAGCAGCCCGGGGGGGGGACTGAATCAGCCCCAGCATTTT	CASSPGGGLNQPQHF
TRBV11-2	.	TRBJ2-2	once	TGTGCCAGCAGCCCATTCGGAGAGCGGGAGCTGTTTTTT	CASSPFGERELFF
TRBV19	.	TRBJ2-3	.	TGTGCCAGTAGTGGCCGGGACCGACCCTACACAGATACGCAGTATTTT	CASSGRDRPYTDTQYF
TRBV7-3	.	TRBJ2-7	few	TGTGCCAGCAGCACCTGGACCCCCTACGAGCAGTACTTC	CASSTWTPYEQYF
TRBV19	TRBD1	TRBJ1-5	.	TGTGCCAGTATCCTGTCGGACAGGGGACGGAATCAGCCCCAGCATTTT	CASILSDRGRNQPQHF
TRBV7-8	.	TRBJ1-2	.	TGTGCCAGCAGCTTAGAAGACAGGAACTATGGCTACACCTTC	CASSLEDRNYGYTF
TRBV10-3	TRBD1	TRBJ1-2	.	TGTGCCATCACCTGGGACAGGGATAAGGGCTACACCTTC	CAITWDRDKGYTF
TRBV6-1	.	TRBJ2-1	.	TGTGCCAGCAGTGAAGTAGGAGGGAACTCCTACAATGAGCAGTTCTTC	CASSEVGGNSYNEQFF
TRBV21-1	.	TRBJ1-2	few	TGTGCCAGCAGCAAAGTCCTGATGGTTCGATGGGGGGTCTATGGCTACACCTTC	CASSKVLMVRWGVYGYTF
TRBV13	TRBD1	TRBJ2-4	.	TGTGCCAGCAGCAGCCGGGACAGGATCGTCAAAAACATTCAGTACTTC	CASSSRDRIVKNIQYF
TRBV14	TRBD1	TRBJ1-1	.	TGTGCCAGCAGCCCACTCCGGGGACAGGGGACACCTACAATGAACACTGAAGCTTTCTTT	CASSPLRGQGTPTMNTEAFF
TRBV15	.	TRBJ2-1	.	TGTGCGACCAAGGCCCTACACAATGAGCAGTTCTTC	CATKALHNEQFF
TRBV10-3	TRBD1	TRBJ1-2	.	TGTGCCATCAGTGAGTCCGACTCCGGGACAGCCTATGGCTACACCTTC	CAISESDSGTAYGYTF
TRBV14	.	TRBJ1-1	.	TGTGCCAGCCATCCCTTAGGACAGTTGAACACTGAAGCTTTCTTT	CASHPLGQLNTEAFF
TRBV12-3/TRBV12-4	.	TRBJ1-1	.	TGTGCCAGCAGTGGAGACACTGAAGCTTTCTTT	CASSGDTEAFF
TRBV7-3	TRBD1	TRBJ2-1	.	TGTGCCAGCAGCTTGGGACAGGGGGTTAATGAGCAGTTCTTC	CASSLGQGVNEQFF
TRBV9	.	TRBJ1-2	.	TGTGCCAGCGGGCAGTCAGCTAACTATGGCTACACCTTC	CASGQSANYGYTF
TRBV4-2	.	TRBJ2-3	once	TGTGCCAGCAGCCAAGCGCCAGATCGCACAGATACGCAGTATTTT	CASSQAPDRTDTQYF
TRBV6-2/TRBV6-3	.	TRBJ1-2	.	TGTGCCAGCAGTGACTCAAGGTCGCGGTTGCAGGACTATGGCTACACCTTC	CASSDSRSRLQDYGYTF
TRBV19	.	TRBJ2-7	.	TGTGCCAGTAGTAGTGCCCGCAGGGTCTCCGAGCAGTACTTC	CASSSARRVSEQYF
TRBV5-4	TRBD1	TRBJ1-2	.	TGTGCCAGCAGTATGGACAGGAGGGGGTCCTATGGCTACACCTTC	CASSMDRRGSYGYTF
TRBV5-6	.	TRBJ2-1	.	TGTGCCAGCAGCCCCACAGGAAGGCAGGGGAGCTCCTACAATGAGCAGTTCTTC	CASSPTGRQGSSYNEQFF
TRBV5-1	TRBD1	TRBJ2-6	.	TGCGCCAGCAGCATCGGACAGGTGATCTCTGGGGCCAACGTCCTGACTTTC	CASSIGQVISGANVLTF
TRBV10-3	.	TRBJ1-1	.	TGTGCCATCAGTGGTTCGGGACAACCTGAAGCTTTCTTT	CAISGSGQPEAFF
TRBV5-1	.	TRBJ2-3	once	TGCGCCAGCAGCTTGGCGGCGGCCCGCACAGATACGCAGTATTTT	CASSLAAARTDTQYF
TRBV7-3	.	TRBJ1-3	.	TGTGCCAGCAGCCCCGCGCTTGGAAACACCATATATTTT	CASSPALGNTIYF